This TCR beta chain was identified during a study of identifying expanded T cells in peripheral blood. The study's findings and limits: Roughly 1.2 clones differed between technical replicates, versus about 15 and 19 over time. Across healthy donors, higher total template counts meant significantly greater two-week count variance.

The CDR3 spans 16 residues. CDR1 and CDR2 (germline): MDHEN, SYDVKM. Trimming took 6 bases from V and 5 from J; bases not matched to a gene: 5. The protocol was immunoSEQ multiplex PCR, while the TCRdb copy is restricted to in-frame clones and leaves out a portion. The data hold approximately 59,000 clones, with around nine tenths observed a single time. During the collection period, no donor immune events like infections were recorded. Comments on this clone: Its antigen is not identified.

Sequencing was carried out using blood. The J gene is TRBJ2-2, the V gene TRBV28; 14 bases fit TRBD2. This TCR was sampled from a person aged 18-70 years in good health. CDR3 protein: CASSQTSGRGTGELFF. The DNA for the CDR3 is TGTGCCAGCAGCCAGACTAGCGGGAGGGGGACCGGGGAGCTGTTTTTT.